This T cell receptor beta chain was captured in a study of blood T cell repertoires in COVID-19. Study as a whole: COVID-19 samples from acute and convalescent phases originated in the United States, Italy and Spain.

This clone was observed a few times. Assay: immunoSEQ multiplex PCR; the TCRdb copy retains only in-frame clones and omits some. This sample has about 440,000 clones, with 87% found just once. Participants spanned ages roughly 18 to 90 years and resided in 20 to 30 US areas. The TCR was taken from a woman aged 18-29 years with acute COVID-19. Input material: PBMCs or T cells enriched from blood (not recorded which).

The CDR3 loop is CASTNGGQGTEAFF. DNA for the CDR3: TGTGCCAGTACCAATGGGGGACAGGGCACTGAAGCTTTCTTT. The J gene is TRBJ1-1, the V gene TRBV19; 9 bases map to TRBD1. J was trimmed by 4 bases and V by 7 bases; bases with no gene match: 7. Germline assignment: CDR1 LNHDA and CDR2 SQIVND (reference sequence). The CDR3 extends over 14 amino acids.